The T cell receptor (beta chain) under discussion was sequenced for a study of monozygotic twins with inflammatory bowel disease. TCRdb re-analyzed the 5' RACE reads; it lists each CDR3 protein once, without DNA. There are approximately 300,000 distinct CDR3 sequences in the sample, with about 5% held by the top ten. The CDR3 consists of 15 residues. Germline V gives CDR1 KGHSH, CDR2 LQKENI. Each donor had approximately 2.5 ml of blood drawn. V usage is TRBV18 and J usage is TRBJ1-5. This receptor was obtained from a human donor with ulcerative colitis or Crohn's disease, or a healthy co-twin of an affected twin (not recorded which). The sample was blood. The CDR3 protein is CASSQQIQTNQPQHF.